This TCR beta chain was identified during a study of blood T cell repertoires in COVID-19. Across the study: Two negative PCRs, clearance, or symptom resolution had been documented for recovered Cohort 3 donors. Both acute and convalescent COVID-19 samples were obtained from the United States, Italy and Spain.

The method was immunoSEQ multiplex PCR; TCRdb's version includes in-frame clones alone and lacks a portion of them. The sample holds about 270,000 clones, 85% to 90% seen once. The source material was PBMCs or T cells enriched from blood (not recorded which). The source is a woman between 55 and 75 years old in a cohort exposed to, infected with or recovered from COVID-19 (not recorded which).

The CDR3 DNA reads TGTGCCAGCAGTCGGACTAGCGGTTACATCTACGAGCAGTACTTC. Its translation is CASSRTSGYIYEQYF. The chain uses TRBV5-6 and TRBJ2-7; 10 bases are a match to TRBD2. The V segment lost 5 bases and the J segment 3 bases; nucleotides outside the gene matches: 8. CDR3 length equals 15 residues. The germline gives CDR1 SGHDT, CDR2 YYEEEE.